Listed below are T cell receptor beta chains from one sample, sequenced in a study of T cell responses to AZD1222 COVID-19 vaccine. Profiling relied on immunoSEQ multiplex PCR, and the TCRdb table lists in-frame clones only, not all of them. This table holds some 120,000 clones, about 92% found once. The sample was peripheral blood, taken on day 0 of AZD1222 vaccination. Receptors were obtained from an adult in good health. Both conserved end residues are part of each CDR3. Fields, in order: J gene, clone size, V gene, D gene, CDR3 DNA, CDR3 protein. The D gene is left open where the match is weak. Clone sizes are given selectively: once, few, many, or a class where the clone is expanded.

TRBJ1-5 | . | TRBV20-1 | . | TGCAGTGCTAGTGACAGTTATCAGCCCCAGCATTTT | CSASDSYQPQHF
TRBJ1-2 | . | TRBV24-1 | TRBD1 | TGTGCCACCAGTTCGGGACAGGCGATATATGGCTACACCTTC | CATSSGQAIYGYTF
TRBJ1-3 | . | TRBV20-1 | . | TGCAGTGCTAGTCCCAACACGGGAAACACCATATATTTT | CSASPNTGNTIYF
TRBJ2-7 | once | TRBV4-1 | . | TGCGCCAGCAGCCAAGAAAGCTACGAGCAGTACTTC | CASSQESYEQYF
TRBJ2-3 | . | TRBV6-1 | . | TGTGCCAGCAGTGAAACAAGCGCGCCAGATACGCAGTATTTT | CASSETSAPDTQYF
TRBJ2-1 | . | TRBV2 | TRBD2 | TGTGCCAGCAGTGAACTAGCGGTATACAATGAGCAGTTCTTC | CASSELAVYNEQFF
TRBJ2-7 | . | TRBV10-3 | TRBD2 | TGTGCCATCAGTGAGGCTAGCGGGAAGGTCTACGAGCAGTACTTC | CAISEASGKVYEQYF
TRBJ2-1 | . | TRBV12-3/TRBV12-4 | . | TGTGCCAGCAGCCCACCGGCAAGGTATGAGCAGTTCTTC | CASSPPARYEQFF
TRBJ1-6 | . | TRBV28 | . | TGTGCCAGCAGTTGGCACAACTATAATTCACCCCTCCACTTT | CASSWHNYNSPLHF
TRBJ1-4 | . | TRBV27 | . | TGTGCCAGCAGTTTATTGTCGGATAGGGAAAAACTGTTTTTT | CASSLLSDREKLFF
TRBJ1-5 | . | TRBV28 | . | TGTGCCAGCAGTTTATTGGGGCGGTGGATGCAGCATTTT | CASSLLGRWMQHF
TRBJ2-1 | . | TRBV18 | . | TGTGCCAGCTCACCCCTTTCGATATACAATGAGCAGTTCTTC | CASSPLSIYNEQFF
TRBJ2-1 | once | TRBV7-8 | TRBD2 | TGTGCCAGCAGCTGGAAGCCGGGAGGGCCTAATGAGCAGTTCTTC | CASSWKPGGPNEQFF
TRBJ2-5 | . | TRBV6-6 | TRBD1 | TGTGCCAGCAGGCGACCGGGACAGTTCCCCACTTACCAAGAGACCCAGTACTTC | CASRRPGQFPTYQETQYF
TRBJ2-7 | . | TRBV5-4 | . | TGTGCCAGCAGCTTTACCAGAGGCTACGAGCAGTACTTC | CASSFTRGYEQYF
TRBJ2-6 | . | TRBV6-1 | . | TGTGCCAGCAGTGAAGCGCGGAAGGCTGGGGCCAACGTCCTGACTTTC | CASSEARKAGANVLTF
TRBJ1-6 | . | TRBV3-1/TRBV3-2 | . | TGTGCCAGCACCCATGGCAATACTGAATCACCCCTCCACTTT | CASTHGNTESPLHF
TRBJ2-1 | . | TRBV5-1 | . | TGCGCCAGCAGCCCTCAGCCGGTTTCGGACAATGAGCAGTTCTTC | CASSPQPVSDNEQFF
TRBJ2-7 | . | TRBV19 | TRBD2 | TGTGCCAGCAGCGCGGCGGGAGAGGGGAGCTCCTACGAGCAGTACTTC | CASSAAGEGSSYEQYF
TRBJ2-5 | . | TRBV28 | . | TGTGCCAGCACCTTTAGCCAAGAGACCCAGTACTTC | CASTFSQETQYF
TRBJ2-7 | . | TRBV19 | . | TGTGCCAGTAGTATCCAGGGGCGTAACGAGCAGTACTTC | CASSIQGRNEQYF
TRBJ1-2 | . | TRBV28 | TRBD1 | TGTGCCAGCAGGACAACAACAGGGGGCTTGGGCTATGGCTACACCTTC | CASRTTTGGLGYGYTF
TRBJ2-7 | . | TRBV28 | . | TGTGCCAGCAGTAGGGCAGGGCGCCACGAGCAGTACTTC | CASSRAGRHEQYF
TRBJ1-1 | . | TRBV14 | . | TGTGCCAGCGGACAACTGGGTACTGAAGCTTTCTTT | CASGQLGTEAFF
TRBJ2-6 | . | TRBV18 | . | TGTGCCAGCTCACCACGGGTAGGAAAATACTCTGGGGCCAACGTCCTGACTTTC | CASSPRVGKYSGANVLTF
TRBJ2-7 | once | TRBV5-6 | . | TGTGCCAGCAGCTTCTTATACGAGCAGTACTTC | CASSFLYEQYF
TRBJ1-4 | . | TRBV5-1 | TRBD1 | TGCGCCAGCAGCTTTTTTGGGACAGGGGACGAAAAACTGTTTTTT | CASSFFGTGDEKLFF
TRBJ1-3 | . | TRBV6-5 | . | TGTGCCAGCAGTTACGACGGCAGCCGCTCTGGAAACACCATATATTTT | CASSYDGSRSGNTIYF
TRBJ2-7 | . | TRBV24-1 | TRBD2 | TGTGCCACCCTCAGGACTAGCGGGAGCCACGAGCAGTACTTC | CATLRTSGSHEQYF
TRBJ2-7 | . | TRBV18 | TRBD2 | TGTGCCAGCTCACCATTAGGGACTAGCGGCTACGAGCAGTACTTC | CASSPLGTSGYEQYF
TRBJ2-6 | . | TRBV28 | . | TGTGCCAGCAGTTTCCGGGGATACTCTGGGGCCAACGTCCTGACTTTC | CASSFRGYSGANVLTF
TRBJ2-7 | . | TRBV4-1 | . | TGCGCCAGCAGCCAAATAAACGGACCCACCTACGAGCAGTACTTC | CASSQINGPTYEQYF
TRBJ1-5 | . | TRBV5-4 | . | TGTGCCAGCAGCTTTGGGGGGGACCAGCCCCAGCATTTT | CASSFGGDQPQHF
TRBJ1-1 | once | TRBV27 | . | TGTGCCAGCATCCCTAAGTGGGCCGACACTGAAGCTTTCTTT | CASIPKWADTEAFF
TRBJ2-3 | . | TRBV9 | TRBD2 | TGTGCCAGCAGCGATCGACTAGCGGGAGAAGATACGCAGTATTTT | CASSDRLAGEDTQYF
TRBJ1-5 | . | TRBV28 | . | TGTGCCAGCAGTTTGTCCCCCAATCAGCCCCAGCATTTT | CASSLSPNQPQHF
TRBJ1-1 | once | TRBV5-1 | . | TGCGCCAGCAGCTTGGCCAGAACCATGAACACTGAAGCTTTCTTT | CASSLARTMNTEAFF